This T cell receptor beta chain was identified during a study of shared clonotypes between healthy human individuals. The study separated CD4+ cells into CD45RA+ naive and CD45RA-negative memory subsets. Trimming pared 0 bases from V and 2 bases from J, leaving 12 bases between. Per the germline V gene, CDR1 is SGHRS and CDR2 is YFSETQ. The length of the CDR3 is 16 residues. In the case of this clone: The antigen remains unidentified.

The test was conducted at deep level. The authors loaded about 0.2 ug DNA, 30,000 to 35,000 T cell genomes, into sorted-subset replicate PCRs. TCRdb keeps only in-frame clones here, not all; method: immunoSEQ multiplex PCR. In the table there are just over 2,000,000 clones, 85% to 95% of which are singletons. Study observations and caveats: Inspection by rarefaction showed sorted-subset sequencing to be incomplete despite large depth.

The receptor comes from a man in his late teens or twenties in good health. Material: naive CD4+ T cells sorted from blood. Specified subset: CD45RA+ positively selected. The chain has TRBV5-1 and TRBJ2-1; D is possibly TRBD1 (5 bases). The CDR3 nucleotides read TGCGCCAGCAGCTTGGTCCCGACAGCCACCTACAATGAGCAGTTCTTC. As protein: CASSLVPTATYNEQFF.